This TCR beta chain was identified in a study of blood T cell repertoires in COVID-19. Study summary: Donors in the United States, Italy and Spain gave samples during acute or convalescent COVID-19. The analysed material was cDNA or gDNA that came from T cells, B-cell-depleted T cells, or PBMCs.

V lost 5 bases to trimming and J lost 5 bases; unmatched junction nucleotides: 1. This CDR3 is built from 13 residues. Germline assignment: CDR1 MNHEY and CDR2 SVGAGI. Enrollment of patients from Seattle took place during active infection, with longitudinal follow-up. Some clones are missing from TCRdb's copy, which holds only in-frame ones; the method was immunoSEQ multiplex PCR. This sample has some 130,000 clones, with about nine tenths found just once. Regarding this clone: Other DNA sequences within the sample encode an identical CDR3.

Sequencing was performed on peripheral blood. This receptor was taken from a man in his sixties with COVID-19, enrolled during active disease. The V call is TRBV6-5, the J call TRBJ1-5, with 9 bases that match TRBD1. The CDR3 loop reads CASSRTGDQPQHF. The CDR3 bases are TGTGCCAGCAGTCGGACAGGGGATCAGCCCCAGCATTTT.